The sequence of this T cell receptor (beta chain) was determined in a study of identical twins. Worth noting for this clonotype: A much larger clone is a single base away; this may be a read error.

The germline V gene has CDR1 MNHNS and CDR2 SASEGT. Trimming left V 2 bases short and J 11 bases short, with 4 bases between. The CDR3 loop spans 11 amino acids. TCRdb re-called the 5' RACE reads with MiXCR, one entry per CDR3 protein. Of 700,000 to 950,000 distinct CDR3 sequences listed, 12% are singletons. This sample also appeared in a second study, on yellow fever vaccine responses in identical twins.

Sample: PBMCs. V and J are TRBV6-1 and TRBJ1-6; D is unresolved. This sequence was found in a young woman in good health. The CDR3 coding sequence is TGTGCCAGCAGTGAAACTCCACCCCTCCACTTT. Translated, it gives CASSETPPLHF.